In its sample, the clone carrying this T cell receptor beta chain was seen a few times. The germline V and J ends were trimmed by 5 bases and 2 bases, with 11 bases remaining between them. The CDR3 runs 14 residues. Germline V gene sequence: CDR1 SGHVT, CDR2 SQSDAQ. The source of the sample is a study of T-cell memory formation after mild COVID-19. UMIs and sample barcodes were carried by the TCR alpha and TCR beta cDNA libraries that 5'RACE produced using constant-segment primers. MiXCR, applied by TCRdb to the 5' RACE reads, yields one record per CDR3 protein. The data hold 90,000 to 120,000 distinct CDR3 sequences, with under 15% observed a single time.

Sequencing used PBMCs or a T cell subset sorted from them (not recorded which). The J gene is TRBJ2-3, the V gene TRBV7-4; the D call may be TRBD1 or TRBD2 (5 bases each). This receptor was identified in a man between 18 and 35 years old who had mild COVID-19 (a few samples of this study predate the infection). Cell type and time point are not known. The CDR3 nucleotides are TGTGCCAGCAGCCCCGTGGGGACCACAGATACGCAGTATTTT. Amino acids: CASSPVGTTDTQYF. Based on the CDR3 plus reference TRBV7-4 and TRBJ2-3, the full variable domain is GAGVSQSPRYKVAKRGRDVALRCDSISGHVTLYWYRQTLGQGSEVLTYSQSDAQRDKSGRPSGRFSAERPERSVSTLKIQRTEQGDSAVYLCASSPVGTTDTQYFGPGTRLTVL.